One sample yielded the 16 T cell receptor beta chains listed below, sequenced in a study of blood T cell repertoires in COVID-19. Sequencing was performed with immunoSEQ multiplex PCR; in TCRdb, only in-frame clones are kept and a portion is missing. Found here are approximately 150,000 clones, approximately 92% of them singletons; the top ten hold approximately 2.8%. The sample taken for sequencing was peripheral blood. The receptors here all came from a woman aged 55-70 years with active COVID-19.

This clone showed up just a few times. V and J are TRBV2 and TRBJ1-1; 7 positions agree with TRBD1. The CDR3 has 13 amino acids. Germline assignment: CDR1 SNHLY and CDR2 FYNNEI. The junction had 8 bases not matched to a gene; V was cut back by 8 bases and J by 5 bases. The CDR3 reads CASQTGWRTEAFF. CDR3 DNA sequence: TGTGCCAGCCAGACAGGGTGGCGAACTGAAGCTTTCTTT.

This clone has just one count. The rearrangement links TRBV5-1 to TRBJ2-2; 12 bases line up with TRBD2. The J segment lost 6 bases and the V segment lost 2 bases, leaving 5 bases of the junction unmatched. The CDR3 has 16 residues. CDR1 is SGHRS and CDR2 is YFSETQ in the germline V gene. CDR3 loop: CASSLRLAGDAGELFF. In DNA form, the CDR3 reads TGCGCCAGCAGCTTAAGACTAGCGGGAGACGCCGGGGAGCTGTTTTTT.

This chain links TRBV25-1 with TRBJ1-1; D remains unclear. Germline V gene data show CDR1 as MGHDK and CDR2 as SYGVNS. There are 14 residues in the CDR3. The ends were cut back, 8 bases at V and 0 bases at J, with 13 bases in the middle. For the CDR3, the DNA is TGTGCCAGCCTAGATGAAAAGATGAACACTGAAGCTTTCTTT. Translation gives CASLDEKMNTEAFF.

The V gene is TRBV30, the J gene TRBJ2-2; TRBD1 is a possible D gene (6 bases). There are 15 residues in the CDR3. The V end lost 2 bases, the J end lost 4 bases, and 14 bases lay between the germline ends. Germline V gene sequence: CDR1 GTSNPN, CDR2 SVGIG (reference sequence). The CDR3, as DNA: TGTGCCTGGAGTCCCCGAAGGGGGTTCACCGGGGAGCTGTTTTTT. This encodes CAWSPRRGFTGELFF. Complete variable domain (other parts from reference TRBV30 and TRBJ2-2): SQTIHQWPATLVQPVGSPLSLECTVEGTSNPNLYWYRQAAGRGLQLLFYSVGIGQISSEVPQNLSASRPQDRQFILSSKKLLLSDSGFYLCAWSPRRGFTGELFFGEGSRLTVL.

Note on this clone: The junction differs from germline at one of its ends, possibly a read error. The chain couples TRBV11-3 to TRBJ2-2; a weak D match, TRBD1 (5 bases). The CDR3 consists of 13 residues. Germline V gene data show CDR1 as SGHNT and CDR2 as YENEEA. The CDR3 here is CASSLEGAGELFF. The CDR3 DNA reads TGTGCCAGCAGCCTAGAAGGGGCCGGGGAGCTGTTTTTT.

The chain is built from TRBV5-1 and TRBJ2-3, with 12 nucleotides matching TRBD1. J gave up 5 bases and V 4 bases, and 5 bases lay outside the gene matches. CDR1 and CDR2 from the germline V gene are SGHRS and YFSETQ. This CDR3 comprises 15 residues. The CDR3 DNA is TGCGCCAGCAGCCCGGGACAGGGGGCTGGAGATACGCAGTATTTT. It translates to CASSPGQGAGDTQYF.

In nucleotides, the CDR3 is TGTGCCAGCAGCTTATACAGACCCTACGAGCAGTACTTC. This translates into CASSLYRPYEQYF. The chain combines TRBV7-2 with TRBJ2-7; D call uncertain. The CDR3 is 13 amino acids. Trimming took 2 bases from V and 2 from J, leaving 7 bases between them. Germline V lookup: CDR1 SGHTA, CDR2 FQGNSA.

The rearrangement uses TRBV7-9 and TRBJ2-4; 9 nucleotides agree with TRBD1. V was pared by 1 base and J by 6 bases, with 1 base of the junction left unmatched. The CDR3 spans 14 residues. Germline V CDR1 and CDR2: SEHNR, FQNEAQ (reference sequence). CDR3 amino acids: CASSLEGQGNIQYF. The DNA for the CDR3 is TGTGCCAGCAGCTTAGAGGGACAGGGAAACATTCAGTACTTC.

V is TRBV21-1 and J is TRBJ2-1; TRBD2 is the table's D call, not checked against the DNA. TRBV21-1 is recorded as a pseudogene. There are 13 residues in the CDR3. In DNA, the CDR3 is TGTGCCAGCAGCAAACGAGTAAACAATGAGCAGTTCTTC. This translates into CASSKRVNNEQFF.

The chain is built from TRBV7-9 and TRBJ1-1; D unresolved. Germline CDR1 SEHNR, CDR2 FQNEAQ (reference sequence). This CDR3 is built from 14 residues. V lost 4 bases, J lost 0 bases, and 9 bases lay in between. The CDR3, as DNA: TGTGCCAGCAGCTCCTCCGGAGTGAACACTGAAGCTTTCTTT. Translated: CASSSSGVNTEAFF. Drawing the rest from reference TRBV7-9 and TRBJ1-1, the complete variable domain is DTGVSQNPRHKITKRGQNVTFRCDPISEHNRLYWYRQTLGQGPEFLTYFQNEAQLEKSRLLSDRFSAERPKGSFSTLEIQRTEQGDSAMYLCASSSSGVNTEAFFGQGTRLTVV.

J is TRBJ2-1 and V is TRBV27, with 12 bases matching TRBD2. The CDR3 is 19 amino acids. V trimming: 7 bases; J trimming: 6 bases; junction bases outside the gene matches: 19. Germline V gives CDR1 MNHEY, CDR2 SMNVEV (reference sequence). DNA of the CDR3: TGTGCCAGCACCGACCTCGACCTAGCGGGAGGGGTAGAGCGCAATGAGCAGTTCTTC. It codes for CASTDLDLAGGVERNEQFF.

The CDR3 DNA sequence: TGCGCCAGCACCCTGACAGGGAACCCTAACACTGAAGCTTTCTTT. This gives the protein CASTLTGNPNTEAFF. J is TRBJ1-1 and V is TRBV5-1, with TRBD1 identical over 7 bases. J lost 2 bases, V lost 6 bases, and 10 bases had no gene match. Germline CDR1 reads SGHRS; CDR2 reads YFSETQ. The CDR3 length is 15 residues. The whole variable domain, remainder taken from reference TRBV5-1 and TRBJ1-1, is KAGVTQTPRYLIKTRGQQVTLSCSPISGHRSVSWYQQTPGQGLQFLFEYFSETQRNKGNFPGRFSGRQFSNSRSEMNVSTLELGDSALYLCASTLTGNPNTEAFFGQGTRLTVV.

This clone has a single count. This sequence joins TRBV5-8 and TRBJ1-5; no reliable D call. The CDR3 runs to 15 residues. The V end lost 0 bases, the J end lost 2 bases, and 9 bases lay between the germline ends. In germline, CDR1 is SGHTS, CDR2 YDEGEE. CDR3 sequence: CASSLVGSGNQPQHF. The CDR3, as DNA: TGTGCCAGCAGCTTGGTGGGGAGCGGCAATCAGCCCCAGCATTTT.

The J gene is TRBJ2-3, the V gene TRBV9; 9 nucleotides agree with TRBD2. With V trimmed by 2 bases and J by 2 bases, 9 bases remained unmatched. Germline CDR1 and CDR2: SGDLS and YYNGEE. The CDR3 runs 17 residues. CDR3 sequence (DNA): TGTGCCAGCAGCGTTTCGGCTAGCGGGACCAACACAGATACGCAGTATTTT. Residues: CASSVSASGTNTDTQYF.

The chain recombines TRBV6-5 with TRBJ2-7; weak D call: TRBD2 (6 bases). The CDR3 spans 12 residues. Germline assignment: CDR1 MNHEY and CDR2 SVGAGI. V was trimmed by 6 bases and J by 4 bases, leaving 10 bases between them. CDR3 bases: TGTGCCAGCAGCCGGGCGGGGTACGAGCAGTACTTC. Translation gives CASSRAGYEQYF.

The rearrangement uses TRBV7-3 and TRBJ2-3; 10 bases fit TRBD2. CDR1 and CDR2 from the germline V gene are SGHTA and FQGTGA. V was clipped by 5 bases and J by 6 bases; unmatched bases: 14. The CDR3 spans 17 residues. The CDR3 region has the DNA TGTGCCAGCAGCCTGCTCTCTAGCGGGAGTCTTGCGGATACGCAGTATTTT. This translates into CASSLLSSGSLADTQYF.